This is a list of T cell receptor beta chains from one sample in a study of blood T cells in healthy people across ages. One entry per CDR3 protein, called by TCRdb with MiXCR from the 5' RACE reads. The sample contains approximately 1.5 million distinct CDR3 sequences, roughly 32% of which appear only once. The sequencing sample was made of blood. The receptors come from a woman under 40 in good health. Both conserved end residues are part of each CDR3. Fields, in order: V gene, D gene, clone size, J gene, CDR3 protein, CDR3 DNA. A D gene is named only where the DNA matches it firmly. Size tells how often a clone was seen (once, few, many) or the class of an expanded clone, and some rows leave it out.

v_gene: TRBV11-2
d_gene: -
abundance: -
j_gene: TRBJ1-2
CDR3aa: CASSSSVDYGYTF
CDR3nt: TGTGCCAGCAGCTCCAGTGTAGACTATGGCTACACCTTC

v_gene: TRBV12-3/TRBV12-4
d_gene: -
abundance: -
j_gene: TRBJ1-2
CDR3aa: CASSHRAHGYTF
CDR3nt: TGTGCCAGCAGTCACAGGGCACATGGCTACACCTTC

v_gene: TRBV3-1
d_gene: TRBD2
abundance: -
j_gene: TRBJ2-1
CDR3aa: CASSSSGGAPPGNEQFF
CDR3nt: TGTGCCAGCAGCTCAAGCGGGGGGGCGCCTCCGGGAAATGAGCAGTTCTTC

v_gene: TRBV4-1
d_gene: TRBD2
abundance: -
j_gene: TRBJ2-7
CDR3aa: CASSQTSGAHYEQYF
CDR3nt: TGCGCCAGCAGCCAAACTAGCGGGGCCCATTATGAGCAGTACTTC

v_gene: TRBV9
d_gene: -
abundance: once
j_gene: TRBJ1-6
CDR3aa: CASSPGIGQPLHF
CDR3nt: TGTGCCAGCAGCCCGGGTATAGGACAGCCCCTCCACTTT

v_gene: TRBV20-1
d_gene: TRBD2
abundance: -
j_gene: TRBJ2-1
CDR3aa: CRGHSGGSHEQFF
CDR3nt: TGCAGGGGTCATTCTGGCGGGAGCCATGAGCAGTTCTTC

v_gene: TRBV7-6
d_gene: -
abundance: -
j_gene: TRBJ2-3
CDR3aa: CASSLFGGTDTQYF
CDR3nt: TGTGCCAGCAGCTTATTTGGGGGCACAGATACGCAGTATTTT

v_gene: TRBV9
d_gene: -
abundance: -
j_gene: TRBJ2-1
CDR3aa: CASSVEFGPDEQFF
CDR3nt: TGTGCCAGCAGCGTAGAATTTGGTCCAGATGAGCAGTTCTTC

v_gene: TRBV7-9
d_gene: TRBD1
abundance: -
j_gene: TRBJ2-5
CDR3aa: CASSFGQGRGQETQYF
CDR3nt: TGTGCCAGCAGCTTCGGACAGGGAAGGGGTCAAGAGACCCAGTACTTC

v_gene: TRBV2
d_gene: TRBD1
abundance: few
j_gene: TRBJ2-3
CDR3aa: CASSLQGISDTQYF
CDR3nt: TGTGCCAGCAGCTTACAGGGGATCTCAGATACGCAGTATTTT

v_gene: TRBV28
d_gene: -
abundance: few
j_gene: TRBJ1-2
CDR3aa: CASSLAQEGYTF
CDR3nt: TGTGCCAGCAGTTTGGCCCAAGAGGGCTACACCTTC

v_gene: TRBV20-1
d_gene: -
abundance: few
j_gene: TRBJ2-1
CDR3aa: CSALGHPSYNEQFF
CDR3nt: TGCAGTGCACTGGGACACCCTTCCTACAATGAGCAGTTCTTC

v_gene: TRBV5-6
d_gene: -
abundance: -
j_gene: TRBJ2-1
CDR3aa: CASSLRTQRTDYNEQFF
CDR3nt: TGTGCCAGCAGCTTGCGGACCCAAAGGACAGATTACAATGAGCAGTTCTTC

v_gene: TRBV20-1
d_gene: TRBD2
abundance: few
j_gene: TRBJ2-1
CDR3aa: CSASSGGRYNEQFF
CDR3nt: TGCAGTGCTAGCAGCGGGGGGCGGTACAATGAGCAGTTCTTC

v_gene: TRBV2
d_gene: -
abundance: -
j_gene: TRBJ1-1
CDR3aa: CASSPNLGTEAFF
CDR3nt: TGTGCCAGCAGTCCCAATCTGGGGACTGAAGCTTTCTTT

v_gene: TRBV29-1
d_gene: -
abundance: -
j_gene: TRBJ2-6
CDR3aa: CSVRDSATGANVLTF
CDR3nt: TGCAGCGTGAGGGACTCTGCGACCGGGGCCAACGTCCTGACTTTC

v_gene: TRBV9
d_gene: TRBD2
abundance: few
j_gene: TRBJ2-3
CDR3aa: CASSTGTSGVFTDTQYF
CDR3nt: TGTGCCAGCAGCACCGGGACTAGCGGGGTATTCACAGATACGCAGTATTTT

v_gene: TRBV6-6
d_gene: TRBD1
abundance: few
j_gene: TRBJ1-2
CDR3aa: CASSYSRDREVGNYGYTF
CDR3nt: TGTGCCAGCAGTTACTCGAGGGACAGAGAAGTAGGGAACTATGGCTACACCTTC

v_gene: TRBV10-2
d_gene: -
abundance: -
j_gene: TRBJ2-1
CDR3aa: CASSELYAGQFF
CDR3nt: TGCGCCAGCAGTGAGCTTTACGCGGGACAGTTCTTC

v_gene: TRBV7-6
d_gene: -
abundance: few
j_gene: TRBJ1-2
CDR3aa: CASSLNQGFGYTF
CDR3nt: TGTGCCAGCAGCCTAAATCAGGGGTTTGGCTACACCTTC

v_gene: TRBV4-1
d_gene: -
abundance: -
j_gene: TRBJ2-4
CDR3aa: CASSHQGWGKNIQYF
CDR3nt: TGCGCCAGCAGCCACCAGGGTTGGGGGAAAAACATTCAGTACTTC

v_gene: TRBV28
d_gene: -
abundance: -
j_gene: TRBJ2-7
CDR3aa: CASSGRGTTYEQYF
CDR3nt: TGTGCCAGCAGCGGACGCGGCACCACCTACGAGCAGTACTTC

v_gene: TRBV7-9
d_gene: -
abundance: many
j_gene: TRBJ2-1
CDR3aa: CASSFSGADEQFF
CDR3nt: TGTGCCAGCAGCTTCTCGGGAGCGGATGAGCAGTTCTTC

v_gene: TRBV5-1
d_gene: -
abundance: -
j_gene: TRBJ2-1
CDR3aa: CASSLGGGGREADEQFF
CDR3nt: TGCGCCAGCAGCTTGGGAGGGGGGGGCCGAGAAGCGGATGAGCAGTTCTTC

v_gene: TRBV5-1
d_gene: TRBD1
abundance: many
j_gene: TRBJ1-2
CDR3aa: CASSLQGAEGYTF
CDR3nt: TGCGCCAGCAGCTTACAGGGGGCGGAAGGCTACACCTTC

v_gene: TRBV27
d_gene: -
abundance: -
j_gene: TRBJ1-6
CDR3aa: CASQHGYNSPLHF
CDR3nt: TGTGCCAGCCAACACGGATATAATTCACCCCTCCACTTT

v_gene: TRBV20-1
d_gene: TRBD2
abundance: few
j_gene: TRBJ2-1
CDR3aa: CSGGRATYNEQFF
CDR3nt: TGCAGTGGCGGGAGGGCCACCTACAATGAGCAGTTCTTC

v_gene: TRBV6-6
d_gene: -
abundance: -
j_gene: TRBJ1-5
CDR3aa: CASSPETGSNQPQHF
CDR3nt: TGTGCCAGCAGCCCAGAGACGGGTAGCAATCAGCCCCAGCATTTT

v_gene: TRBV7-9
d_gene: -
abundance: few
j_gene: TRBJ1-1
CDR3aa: CASGSHQGKNTEAFF
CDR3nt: TGTGCCAGCGGGTCCCACCAGGGAAAGAACACTGAAGCTTTCTTT

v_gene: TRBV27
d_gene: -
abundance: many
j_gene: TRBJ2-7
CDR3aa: CASSQRASYEQYF
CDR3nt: TGTGCCAGCAGTCAAAGGGCCAGCTACGAGCAGTACTTC

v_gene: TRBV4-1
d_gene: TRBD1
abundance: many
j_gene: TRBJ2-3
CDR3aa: CASSPGLDRGSDTQYF
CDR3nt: TGCGCCAGCAGCCCCGGGTTGGACAGGGGATCTGATACGCAGTATTTT

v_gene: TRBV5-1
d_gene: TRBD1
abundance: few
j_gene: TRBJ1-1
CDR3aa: CASSSTGNEAFF
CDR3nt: TGCGCCAGCAGCTCGACAGGGAACGAAGCTTTCTTT

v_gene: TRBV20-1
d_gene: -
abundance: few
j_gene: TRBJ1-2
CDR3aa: CSARDPRRSNYGYTF
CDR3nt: TGCAGTGCTAGAGATCCCCGGAGGTCTAACTATGGCTACACCTTC

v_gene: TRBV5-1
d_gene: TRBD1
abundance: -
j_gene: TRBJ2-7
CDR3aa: CASSDGDRGLTTYEQYF
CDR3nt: TGCGCCAGCAGCGACGGGGACAGGGGGCTAACTACCTACGAGCAGTACTTC

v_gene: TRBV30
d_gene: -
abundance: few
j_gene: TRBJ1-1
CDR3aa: CAWSVNSGEAFF
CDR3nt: TGTGCCTGGAGTGTAAACTCCGGAGAAGCTTTCTTT

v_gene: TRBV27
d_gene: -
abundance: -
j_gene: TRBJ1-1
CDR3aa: CASKRTGDAEAFF
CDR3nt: TGTGCCAGCAAACGGACCGGGGACGCTGAAGCTTTCTTT

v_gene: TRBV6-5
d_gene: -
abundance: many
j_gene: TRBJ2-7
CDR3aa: CASSTSGSSYEQYF
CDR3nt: TGTGCCAGCAGCACCTCAGGGAGCTCCTACGAGCAGTACTTC